These 29 T cell receptor beta chains originate from one sample sequenced in a study of blood T cell repertoires in COVID-19. Repertoires were generated with immunoSEQ multiplex PCR, while TCRdb's copy carries only in-frame clones and drops some. The table shows 72,000 or so clones, with about 85% occurring only once. The sample comprised peripheral blood. The receptors were gathered from a woman older than 75 with active or convalescent COVID-19.

The chain joins TRBV10-1 to TRBJ2-2; TRBD2 aligns across 11 bases. Germline values: CDR1 WNHNN, CDR2 SYGVQD (reference sequence). V lost 3 bases and J lost 7; bases outside the gene matches: 13. The CDR3 has 18 amino acids. The CDR3 bases are TGCGCCAGCAGTGACCGGAGGGGGACTAGCGGTTCTGGCGGGGAGCTGTTTTTT. Protein product: CASSDRRGTSGSGGELFF.

J is TRBJ2-3 and V is TRBV19, with D unclear. Per germline, CDR1 LNHDA and CDR2 SQIVND (reference sequence). The germline V and J ends were trimmed by 7 bases and 2 bases, with 19 bases remaining between them. This CDR3 is built from 16 residues. CDR3 DNA: TGTGCCAGTACCTATAAGGCGGCGCCTACCACAGATACGCAGTATTTT. Translated: CASTYKAAPTTDTQYF.

V and J are TRBV6-5 and TRBJ1-1, with 9 nucleotides matching TRBD1. CDR1 is MNHEY and CDR2 is SVGAGI in the germline V gene. The CDR3 has 15 residues. Trimming cost V 4 bases and J 9 bases; bases outside gene matches: 12. CDR3 coding DNA: TGTGCCAGCAGTTCCAAAACAGGGGGCGGCCTGAAAGCTTTCTTT. Its protein product is CASSSKTGGGLKAFF.

The rearrangement joins TRBV27 to TRBJ1-2, with D possibly matching TRBD1 (6 bases). Germline V gene lookup returns CDR1 MNHEY and CDR2 SMNVEV (reference sequence). This CDR3 comprises 14 residues. V was pared by 5 bases and J by 4 bases, with 14 bases between. CDR3 region: CASSVGGSAYGYTF. The CDR3 nucleotides read TGTGCCAGCAGTGTAGGGGGATCGGCCTATGGCTACACCTTC.

The chain employs TRBV5-1 and TRBJ2-5; a possible D gene is TRBD1 (5 bases). This CDR3 region has 13 residues. The germline V gene has CDR1 SGHRS and CDR2 YFSETQ. V was clipped by 0 bases and J by 7 bases, with 10 bases between them. The CDR3 is CASSLEVRGTQYF. In nucleotides, the CDR3 is TGCGCCAGCAGCTTGGAGGTTAGGGGGACCCAGTACTTC.

The chain recombines TRBV10-3 with TRBJ2-1, with TRBD1 identical over 9 bases. This CDR3 comprises 17 residues. Per germline, CDR1 ENHRY and CDR2 SYGVKD. V lost 6 bases and J lost 0; bases outside the gene matches: 9. The CDR3 DNA follows: TGTGCCATCAGCGGGACAGGGCCTGGGGGCTCCTACAATGAGCAGTTCTTC. It yields the protein CAISGTGPGGSYNEQFF.

The chain combines TRBV11-1 with TRBJ1-6, with D perhaps TRBD1 (5 bases). From germline, CDR1 is SGHAT and CDR2 FQDESV (reference sequence). With 5 bases removed from V and 6 bases from J, the gap between germline ends came to 11 bases. The CDR3 length is 14 residues. Written as DNA, the CDR3 is TGTGCCAGCAGCAAGGGACTTTCTAATTCACCCCTCCACTTT. Residues: CASSKGLSNSPLHF.

The chain employs TRBV15 and TRBJ2-1; 8 bases fit TRBD2. Per the germline V gene, CDR1 is LNHNV and CDR2 is YYDKDF (reference sequence). The CDR3 runs to 14 residues. The J segment lost 8 bases and the V segment lost 1 base, leaving 4 bases of the junction unmatched. CDR3 sequence (DNA): TGTGCCACCAGCAGAGCGGGGGGGGGCGATGAGCAGTTCTTC. Its translation: CATSRAGGGDEQFF.

V and J are TRBV11-3 and TRBJ2-1, with 8 bases fitting TRBD1. Germline values: CDR1 SGHNT, CDR2 YENEEA. The CDR3 is 15 amino acids. V lost 2 bases and J lost 7; bases outside the gene matches: 7. In DNA form, the CDR3 reads TGTGCCAGCAGCTTATACCAGGGGGCAGATAATGAGCAGTTCTTC. It yields the protein CASSLYQGADNEQFF.

The chain couples TRBV29-1 to TRBJ1-1; possible D gene TRBD1, 6 bases. CDR1 is SQVTM, CDR2 ANQGSEA, per germline. CDR3 length equals 12 residues. Trimming took 6 bases from V and 1 from J, leaving 9 bases between them. CDR3 residues: CSVSRGNTEAFF. CDR3 nucleotide sequence: TGCAGCGTGTCCAGGGGGAACACTGAAGCTTTCTTT.

The V gene is TRBV7-2, the J gene TRBJ1-1; 8 nucleotides line up with TRBD1. The V gene end was trimmed by 0 bases and the J gene end by 7 bases; junction bases not matched to a gene: 4. The CDR3 spans 14 residues. CDR1 SGHTA and CDR2 FQGNSA come from the germline V gene. The CDR3 protein is CASSLAFGQGEAFF. CDR3 DNA: TGTGCCAGCAGCTTAGCGTTTGGACAGGGTGAAGCTTTCTTT.

V and J are TRBV12-5 and TRBJ2-5; D may be TRBD2 (5 bases). Germline CDR1 is LGHNT and CDR2 is FRNRAP. The CDR3 extends over 13 amino acids. Between the trimmed V and J ends, which lost 7 bases and 3 bases, there was a span of 12 bases. In DNA, the CDR3 is TGTGCTAGTGTTGGATCCGGGGAAGAGACCCAGTACTTC. Translating gives CASVGSGEETQYF.

The chain couples TRBV2 to TRBJ1-5, with unresolved D. Trimming took 3 bases from V and 6 from J, leaving 12 bases between them. This CDR3 comprises 14 residues. The germline V gene has CDR1 SNHLY and CDR2 FYNNEI. The DNA of the CDR3 is TGTGCCAGCAGTGAGGGCAGAGTCGGTCAGCCCCAGCATTTT. As protein: CASSEGRVGQPQHF. Drawing the rest from reference TRBV2 and TRBJ1-5, the complete variable domain is EPEVTQTPSHQVTQMGQEVILRCVPISNHLYFYWYRQILGQKVEFLVSFYNNEISEKSEIFDDQFSVERPDGSNFTLKIRSTKLEDSAMYFCASSEGRVGQPQHFGDGTRLSIL.

The count of this clone is one. This sequence joins TRBV30 and TRBJ1-5, with D possibly matching TRBD1 (5 bases). The V end lost 0 bases, the J end lost 5 bases, and 8 bases lay between the germline ends. The CDR3 sequence is 13 residues long. Germline assignment: CDR1 GTSNPN and CDR2 SVGIG (reference sequence). CDR3 sequence reads: CAWSVGQDQPQHF. CDR3 in DNA: TGTGCCTGGAGTGTTGGACAAGATCAGCCCCAGCATTTT.

The gene calls are TRBV29-1 and TRBJ2-5, with D possibly being TRBD1 (5 bases). Germline CDR1 reads SQVTM; CDR2 reads ANQGSEA. V shed 5 bases and J shed 3 bases, with 31 bases lying between them. The CDR3 loop spans 19 amino acids. The CDR3 loop reads CSVLRGLLASPGIKETQYF. In nucleotides, the CDR3 is TGCAGCGTTCTACGAGGTTTGCTGGCCTCCCCAGGGATAAAAGAGACCCAGTACTTC.

The chain has TRBV30 and TRBJ2-3; D might be TRBD2 (6 bases). V was clipped by 2 bases and J by 6 bases, with 18 bases between them. The CDR3 has 15 residues. Germline V CDR1 and CDR2: GTSNPN, SVGIG (reference sequence). This CDR3 reads CAWSLNRGAGDTQYF. DNA of the CDR3: TGTGCCTGGAGTCTAAATAGAGGGGCGGGGGATACGCAGTATTTT.

V gene TRBV10-3 combines with J gene TRBJ2-3; a weak D match, TRBD2 (5 bases). Germline CDR1 and CDR2: ENHRY and SYGVKD. V shed 0 bases and J shed 7 bases, with 14 bases lying between them. This CDR3 spans 15 amino acids. CDR3 sequence reads: CAISESQGSGNTQYF. As DNA, the CDR3 is TGTGCCATCAGTGAGTCGCAAGGGTCGGGAAATACGCAGTATTTT.

V and J are TRBV7-2 and TRBJ1-1; TRBD1 is a possible D gene (5 bases). Trimming stripped 4 bases from V and 5 bases from J, with 11 bases between. The CDR3 runs to 13 residues. The V gene's germline CDR1 is SGHTA and CDR2 FQGNSA. CDR3 nucleotide sequence: TGTGCCAGCAGCTGGGGTGGGGGGACTGAAGCTTTCTTT. This gives the protein CASSWGGGTEAFF. The whole variable domain, filled in from reference TRBV7-2 and TRBJ1-1, reads GAGVSQSPSNKVTEKGKDVELRCDPISGHTALYWYRQSLGQGLEFLIYFQGNSAPDKSGLPSDRFSAERTGGSVSTLTIQRTQQEDSAVYLCASSWGGGTEAFFGQGTRLTVV.

The CDR3 bases are TGCGCCAGCAGCCGCCAGGGGGCAGATACGCAGTATTTT. This codes for CASSRQGADTQYF. The chain combines TRBV4-3 with TRBJ2-3; 7 bases are shared with TRBD1. Germline CDR1 is LGHNA and CDR2 is YSLEER. The CDR3 runs to 13 residues. Trimming at V came to 4 bases and at J to 4 bases, leaving 2 bases not matched to a gene.

The chain uses TRBV27 and TRBJ1-1; D might be TRBD1 (5 bases). Germline values: CDR1 MNHEY, CDR2 SMNVEV (reference sequence). This CDR3 has 13 residues. V was pared by 2 bases and J by 10 bases, with 14 bases between. The CDR3 spells CASSLSQDKGAFF. The DNA for the CDR3 is TGTGCCAGCAGTTTAAGTCAGGACAAAGGAGCTTTCTTT.

This chain links TRBV5-4 with TRBJ2-1; 7 bases agree with TRBD2. Germline V gives CDR1 SGHNT, CDR2 YYREEE (reference sequence). CDR3 length equals 15 residues. V was pared by 3 bases and J by 5 bases, with 8 bases of the junction left unmatched. The DNA for the CDR3 is TGTGCCAGCAGCTGGAATAGCGGGTTGAACAATGAGCAGTTCTTC. Protein sequence: CASSWNSGLNNEQFF.

The rearrangement joins TRBV15 to TRBJ2-3; 7 positions agree with TRBD2. The J segment lost 3 bases and the V segment lost 5 bases, leaving 11 bases of the junction unmatched. CDR1 LNHNV and CDR2 YYDKDF come from the germline V gene (reference sequence). This CDR3 spans 16 amino acids. CDR3 region: CATSGRGAGETDTQYF. CDR3 nucleotide sequence: TGTGCCACCAGCGGTAGAGGGGCGGGGGAGACAGATACGCAGTATTTT.

This clone was counted a few times. The chain couples TRBV2 to TRBJ1-5, with 7 bases matching TRBD1. Germline lookup yields CDR1 SNHLY and CDR2 FYNNEI. J gave up 2 bases and V 7 bases, and 11 bases lay outside the gene matches. The CDR3 runs 16 residues. The CDR3 protein is CASTGQLIIGNQPQHF. CDR3 sequence (DNA): TGTGCCAGCACGGGACAGCTGATTATAGGCAATCAGCCCCAGCATTTT.

The V call is TRBV24-1, the J call TRBJ1-2, with unresolved D. CDR1 and CDR2 from the germline V gene are KGHDR and SFDVKD. The CDR3 covers 12 residues. Trimming cost V 4 bases and J 4 bases, with 6 bases left between them. The CDR3 reads CATSDYGYGYTF. CDR3 DNA: TGTGCCACCAGTGACTATGGCTATGGCTACACCTTC.

The rearrangement links TRBV5-4 to TRBJ2-7; D not resolved. The CDR3 is made up of 13 amino acids. Germline values: CDR1 SGHNT, CDR2 YYREEE (reference sequence). V shed 3 bases and J shed 4 bases, with 11 bases lying between them. In DNA form, the CDR3 reads TGTGCCAGCAGCTGGAATTCAGGTTACGAGCAGTACTTC. It translates to CASSWNSGYEQYF. Full variable domain (outside the CDR3, taken from reference TRBV5-4 and TRBJ2-7): ETGVTQSPTHLIKTRGQQVTLRCSSQSGHNTVSWYQQALGQGPQFIFQYYREEENGRGNFPPRFSGLQFPNYSSELNVNALELDDSALYLCASSWNSGYEQYFGPGTRLTVT.

The chain uses TRBV14 and TRBJ2-5, with D unresolved. The ends were cut back, 4 bases at V and 1 base at J, with 10 bases in the middle. Germline V gives CDR1 SGHDN, CDR2 FVKESK. CDR3 size: 14 residues. The CDR3 sequence is CASSLHRLQETQYF. For the CDR3, the DNA is TGTGCCAGCAGCCTGCATCGACTCCAAGAGACCCAGTACTTC.

The chain couples TRBV4-3 to TRBJ1-1; D not resolved. V was clipped by 0 bases and J by 1 base, with 6 bases between them. This CDR3 is 14 amino acids long. Germline lookup yields CDR1 LGHNA and CDR2 YSLEER. The CDR3 DNA sequence: TGCGCCAGCAGCCAAGAAGGCGGGAACACTGAAGCTTTCTTT. It encodes CASSQEGGNTEAFF.

The chain uses TRBV7-2 and TRBJ2-1, with D perhaps TRBD2 (6 bases). V was pared by 0 bases and J by 4 bases, with 10 bases between. This CDR3 spans 15 amino acids. Germline-derived CDR1 and CDR2 are SGHTA and FQGNSA. The CDR3 region is CASSLAAGSYNEQFF. In nucleotides, the CDR3 is TGTGCCAGCAGCTTAGCGGCGGGATCATACAATGAGCAGTTCTTC.

V and J are TRBV4-3 and TRBJ1-6; 8 bases agree with TRBD1. V dropped 1 base and J dropped 7; count of bases not matched to a gene: 12. The CDR3 is made up of 18 amino acids. The V gene's germline CDR1 is LGHNA and CDR2 YSLEER. CDR3 bases: TGCGCCAGCAGCCAAGTCTCCCCCTTACAGGGGGGAAATTCACCCCTCCACTTT. Its translation: CASSQVSPLQGGNSPLHF.